A single sample is the source of the 15 T cell receptor beta chains below, sequenced in a study of early T cells in non-severe SARS-CoV-2 infection. TCRdb called the 5' RACE reads again in MiXCR, with one record for every CDR3 protein. The sample holds about 83,000 distinct CDR3 sequences, about 10% seen once. The sequencing here drew on whole blood, taken at baseline. The receptors stem from an adult who was a healthcare worker with PCR-confirmed SARS-CoV-2 infection or an uninfected control (not recorded which).

There are a few counts of this clonotype. This chain connects TRBV6-2 or TRBV6-3 to TRBJ2-7; TRBD2 agrees at 10 bases. The germline V gene encodes CDR1 MNHEY and CDR2 SVGEGT. This CDR3 is 14 amino acids long. Unmatched junction bases numbered 9, after V lost 7 bases and J lost 6 bases. The chain's CDR3 is CASTLAGVIGEQYF. CDR3 in DNA: TGTGCCAGCACCCTAGCGGGAGTAATTGGCGAGCAGTACTTC.

This clonotype was recorded a few times. The gene calls are TRBV7-8 and TRBJ2-1; the match to TRBD2 covers 15 bases. Trimming at V came to 4 bases and at J to 7 bases, leaving 2 bases not matched to a gene. The CDR3 sequence is 15 residues long. CDR1 SGHVS and CDR2 FQNEAQ come from the germline V gene. The CDR3 loop is CASSSGLAGGNEQFF. The DNA for the CDR3 is TGTGCCAGCAGCTCAGGACTAGCGGGAGGGAATGAGCAGTTCTTC. Full variable domain (missing parts from reference TRBV7-8 and TRBJ2-1): GAGVSQSPRYKVAKRGQDVALRCDPISGHVSLFWYQQALGQGPEFLTYFQNEAQLDKSGLPSDRFFAERPEGSVSTLKIQRTQQEDSAVYLCASSSGLAGGNEQFFGPGTRLTVL.

Ten or more counts support this clonotype. In nucleotides, the CDR3 is TGTGCCAGCAGTGACGGCCACTACTACAATGAGCAGTTCTTC. Its translation is CASSDGHYYNEQFF. This chain connects TRBV2 to TRBJ2-1; D is ambiguous. V lost 3 bases and J 3 bases, leaving 9 bases between the germline ends. The CDR3 has 14 amino acids. Germline V CDR1 and CDR2: SNHLY, FYNNEI.

In its sample, this clonotype was seen many times. The chain is built from TRBV7-7 and TRBJ2-5; D possibly corresponds to TRBD2 (6 bases). Trimming pared 3 bases from V and 5 bases from J, leaving 10 bases between. CDR3 length equals 13 residues. Germline CDR1 and CDR2: SSHAT and FNYEAQ (reference sequence). CDR3 protein: CASSFRGTETQYF. The CDR3 nucleotides read TGTGCCAGCAGCTTTCGGGGGACGGAGACCCAGTACTTC.

This clonotype was detected only a few times. Germline is not matched at one junction end, which may reflect a read error. This chain uses TRBV20-1 with TRBJ2-7, with a weak D call TRBD1 (6 bases). Per germline, CDR1 DFQATT and CDR2 SNEGSKA (reference sequence). The CDR3 is made up of 13 amino acids. The CDR3 DNA sequence: TGCAGTGCCAGAGAGAGGGGGTTTTGGGAGCAGTACTTC. The encoded protein is CSARERGFWEQYF.

The chain carries TRBV27 and TRBJ2-2; maybe TRBD1 (6 bases). CDR1 is MNHEY, CDR2 SMNVEV, per germline (reference sequence). V lost 4 bases, J lost 6 bases, and 21 bases lay in between. This CDR3 spans 17 amino acids. This CDR3 is CASSSQGFRFMSGELFF. CDR3 DNA sequence: TGTGCCAGCAGTTCCCAGGGGTTTAGATTCATGTCCGGGGAGCTGTTTTTT.

The CDR3 DNA follows: TGTGCCAGCAGTTCGGGACTAGCGGAGGGGGAGCAGTTCTTC. As protein: CASSSGLAEGEQFF. The gene calls are TRBV27 and TRBJ2-1; TRBD2 matches 11 bases. After removal of 4 bases from V and 10 bases from J, the junction contained 6 bases not matched to a gene. CDR1 and CDR2 from the germline V gene are MNHEY and SMNVEV (reference sequence). The CDR3 consists of 14 residues.

The chain couples TRBV25-1 to TRBJ1-4; tentative D call: TRBD1 (5 bases). The germline CDR1 and CDR2 sequences are MGHDK and SYGVNS. The V and J ends lost 2 bases and 12 bases respectively, with 13 bases between them. The CDR3 spans 13 residues. The CDR3 reads CASSERGELELFF. The CDR3 DNA reads TGTGCCAGCAGTGAACGGGGCGAGTTAGAACTGTTTTTT.

The table lists this clonotype with a few counts. V gene TRBV18 combines with J gene TRBJ1-2, with TRBD1 identical over 10 bases. Germline V gives CDR1 KGHSH, CDR2 LQKENI. J lost 3 bases, V lost 3 bases, and 1 base had no gene match. The CDR3 length is 14 residues. CDR3 residues: CASSPGTGDYGYTF. CDR3 coding DNA: TGTGCCAGCTCACCTGGGACAGGGGACTATGGCTACACCTTC.

This clonotype was recorded many times. J is TRBJ2-3 and V is TRBV9; 7 nucleotides agree with TRBD2. In germline, CDR1 is SGDLS, CDR2 YYNGEE. V lost 4 bases and J lost 4; bases outside the gene matches: 12. There are 16 residues in the CDR3. The CDR3 DNA reads TGTGCCAGCAGCCCTAGAGGTGGGGGAGGGGCAGATACGCAGTATTTT. It translates to CASSPRGGGGADTQYF.

CDR3 region: CASSLHGGGQYTDTQYF. Here the CDR3 DNA reads TGTGCCAGCAGTTTACACGGGGGCGGACAGTACACAGATACGCAGTATTTT. The chain couples TRBV27 to TRBJ2-3, with D perhaps being TRBD1 or TRBD2 (6 bases each). V was pared by 2 bases and J by 2 bases, with 17 bases between. Germline CDR1 MNHEY, CDR2 SMNVEV (reference sequence). CDR3 length equals 17 residues.

This clonotype was seen a few times. This rearrangement joins TRBV7-9 to TRBJ2-6, with 9 bases fitting TRBD1. The CDR3 is made up of 17 amino acids. Germline-derived CDR1 and CDR2 are SEHNR and FQNEAQ (reference sequence). V lost 6 bases to trimming and J lost 0 bases; unmatched junction nucleotides: 6. CDR3 in amino acids: CASRETGGTSGANVLTF. The CDR3 coding sequence is TGTGCCAGCAGGGAGACAGGGGGGACCTCTGGGGCCAACGTCCTGACTTTC.

This rearrangement joins TRBV27 to TRBJ1-4; D is perhaps TRBD1 (6 bases). This CDR3 is 15 amino acids long. Germline V gene sequence: CDR1 MNHEY, CDR2 SMNVEV (reference sequence). V gave up 0 bases and J gave up 5 bases, with 10 bases separating them. The CDR3 coding sequence is TGTGCCAGCAGTTTATCGGGGGCAGGGAATGAAAAACTGTTTTTT. Protein sequence: CASSLSGAGNEKLFF. Complete variable domain (other parts from reference TRBV27 and TRBJ1-4): EAQVTQNPRYLITVTGKKLTVTCSQNMNHEYMSWYRQDPGLGLRQIYYSMNVEVTDKGDVPEGYKVSRKEKRNFPLILESPSPNQTSLYFCASSLSGAGNEKLFFGSGTQLSVL.

The rearrangement uses TRBV28 and TRBJ2-2; D is possibly TRBD1 or TRBD2 (5 bases each). There are 15 residues in the CDR3. From germline, CDR1 is MDHEN and CDR2 SYDVKM. Trimming took off 10 bases at V and 4 bases at J, with 19 bases between the two ends. The CDR3 DNA sequence: TGTGCCACAACCATGCCGGGACGACGCACCGGGGAGCTGTTTTTT. Protein product: CATTMPGRRTGELFF.

This clonotype was counted at least ten times. This rearrangement joins TRBV7-7 to TRBJ2-5, with no clear D. The CDR3 has 13 residues. Between the trimmed V and J ends, which lost 1 base and 5 bases, there was a span of 8 bases. Per germline, CDR1 SSHAT and CDR2 FNYEAQ (reference sequence). The CDR3 DNA reads as TGTGCCAGCAGCTTAGGGCAGGCGGAGACCCAGTACTTC. Translated, it gives CASSLGQAETQYF. The variable domain in full, completed from reference TRBV7-7 and TRBJ2-5, reads GAGVSQSPRYKVTKRGQDVTLRCDPISSHATLYWYQQALGQGPEFLTYFNYEAQPDKSGLPSDRFSAERPEGSISTLTIQRTEQRDSAMYRCASSLGQAETQYFGPGTRLLVL.